This T cell receptor beta chain was profiled in a study of blood T cell repertoires in COVID-19. The wider study: Spain, Italy and the United States supplied samples that represented acute and convalescent COVID-19. Sources were T cells, B-cell-depleted T cells, or PBMCs; the material itself was cDNA or gDNA.

With 6 bases clipped from V and 0 bases from J, the junction kept 5 bases outside the gene matches. Per germline, CDR1 LNHDA and CDR2 SQIVND (reference sequence). The CDR3 totals 15 residues. Authors' processing steps: It was from reference gene primer amplification that nucleated cell counts were estimated. Sequenced by immunoSEQ multiplex PCR; TCRdb stores in-frame clones only, minus some. V and J calls and clone size follow that table, whereas D and trimming were derived from the DNA. Of about 380,000 clones in the sample, less than 85% are singletons; the top ten hold roughly 3.4%. The rearrangement joins TRBV19 to TRBJ1-3; TRBD1 matches at 7 bases. The TCR originated in a woman aged 18-29 years with acute or convalescent COVID-19. The sequenced sample consisted of peripheral blood. Here the CDR3 reads CASSQQGVSGNTIYF. The CDR3 DNA follows: TGTGCCAGTAGCCAGCAGGGGGTCTCTGGAAACACCATATATTTT.